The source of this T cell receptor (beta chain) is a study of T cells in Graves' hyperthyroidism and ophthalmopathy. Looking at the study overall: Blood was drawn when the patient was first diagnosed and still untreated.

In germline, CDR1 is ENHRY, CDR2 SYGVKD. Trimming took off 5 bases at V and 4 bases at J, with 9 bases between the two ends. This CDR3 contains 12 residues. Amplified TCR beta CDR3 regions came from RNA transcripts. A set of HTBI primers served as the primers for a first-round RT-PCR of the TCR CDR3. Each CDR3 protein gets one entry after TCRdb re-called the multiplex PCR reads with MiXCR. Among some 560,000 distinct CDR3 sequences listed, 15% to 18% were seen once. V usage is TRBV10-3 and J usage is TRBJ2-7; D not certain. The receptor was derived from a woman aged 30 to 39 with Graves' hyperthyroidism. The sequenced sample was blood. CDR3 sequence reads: CAISQDTYEQYF. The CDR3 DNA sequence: TGTGCCATCAGTCAGGATACTTACGAGCAGTACTTC.